This T cell receptor beta chain was found in a study of Ad26.COV2.S vaccination and SARS-CoV-2 variants. Background on the study: Donor was in the COV1001 Ad26.COV2.S trial arm. Each vaccinee took Ad26.COV2.S intramuscularly, once or twice 56 days apart. The study's findings and limits: Similar non-spike TCR breadth was seen in vaccine and placebo recipients.

Per the germline V gene, CDR1 is MNHNY and CDR2 is SVGAGI (reference sequence). The CDR3 spans 16 residues. Trimming cost V 5 bases and J 1 base, with 14 bases left between them. Measured with immunoSEQ multiplex PCR; TCRdb has only the in-frame clones, and not every one. The table lists more than 250,000 clones, 70% to 90% of them singletons. Treatment in this sample: roughly 18 received Ad26.COV2.S at low or high dose, single or two shots; 5 received placebo; per-sample allocation not given. On day 63 after the first injection, vaccine and placebo recipients gave samples. On this clone: Its antigen is currently unknown.

This sequence was found in a person aged 18-65 years who received the Ad26.COV2.S COVID-19 vaccine or a placebo. The chain carries TRBV6-6 and TRBJ1-4; D is undetermined. The specimen was peripheral blood, collected in a trial of Ad26.COV2.S vaccine versus placebo. This CDR3 reads CASSPGRRGTNEKLFF. For the CDR3, the DNA is TGTGCCAGCAGTCCGGGGAGGCGGGGAACTAATGAAAAACTGTTTTTT.